Reported below is one T cell receptor (beta chain). The antigen is undetermined. CDR3 size: 17 residues. Germline V CDR1 and CDR2: SGHDN, FVKESK. The junction had 11 bases not matched to a gene; V was cut back by 3 bases and J by 1 base. The sample comes from a study of T cell responses to AZD1222 COVID-19 vaccine. TCRdb's copy holds only in-frame clones and misses some; the assay was immunoSEQ multiplex PCR. This table holds over 65,000 clones, around 90% found once. Overall study results and limits: Scientists sampled the repertoires only once the peak T cell response had passed.

The clonotype was recovered from an adult in good health. Sequencing was performed on peripheral blood, taken on day 0 of AZD1222 vaccination. This chain links TRBV14 with TRBJ1-1, with TRBD1 identical over 7 bases. The CDR3 spells CASSHNRDRGRNTEAFF. The CDR3 nucleotides read TGTGCCAGCAGCCATAACCGGGACAGAGGACGGAACACTGAAGCTTTCTTT.